This T cell receptor beta chain was identified in a study of T cell repertoires in cytomegalovirus infection. Overall study context: Public signatures in TCR beta pointed to CMV infection and matching HLA type. Whole-study results and caveats: Accumulated public TCR beta family frequency recognized individuals carrying CMV together with the relevant HLA.

A single record per CDR3 protein comes from TCRdb applying MiXCR to the reads. The sample lists about 530,000 distinct CDR3 sequences; about 30% were seen once. The V end was cut by 7 bases, the J end by 6 bases, with 16 bases between. The CDR3 contains 13 residues. CDR1 SGDLS and CDR2 YYNGEE come from the germline V gene. Concerning this clonotype: Its target is unknown.

This chain connects TRBV9 to TRBJ1-1; the D is unclear. The origin of this receptor is a human donor in good health (CMV status not recorded). Some clones in this sample may be carry-over from other donors' samples. Source material: PBMCs. Here the CDR3 DNA reads TGTGCCAGCGGGCCCGATGGAGGACCTGAAGCTTTCTTT. Translated, it gives CASGPDGGPEAFF.